Described below is a single T cell receptor beta chain sequence and its context. The data were obtained in a study of blood T cell repertoires in COVID-19. TCRdb's table, derived via immunoSEQ multiplex PCR, lists solely in-frame clones and lacks some. The table has over 250,000 clones, around nine tenths seen once. The ends were cut back, 4 bases at V and 0 bases at J, with 10 bases in the middle. Germline V gene data show CDR1 as MGHRA and CDR2 as YSYEKL. The CDR3 covers 15 residues. Individuals drawn from 24 US areas were roughly 18 to 89 years old. Participant reports of clinical history set cohort assignment. Recovery meant two consecutive negative NP/OP PCR tests, professional clearance, or resolved symptoms.

This chain joins TRBV4-1 and TRBJ1-3, with no clear D. This TCR was recovered from a woman in her thirties who had recovered from COVID-19. Material for sequencing was PBMCs or T cells enriched from blood (not recorded which). CDR3 region: CASSLGLASGNTIYF. DNA of the CDR3: TGCGCCAGCAGCCTAGGACTGGCCTCTGGAAACACCATATATTTT.